The 28 T cell receptor beta chains reported below all come from one sample, sequenced in a study of blood T cell repertoires in COVID-19. Clones were sequenced by immunoSEQ multiplex PCR, and TCRdb holds only the in-frame ones, with some missing. Among approximately 160,000 clones listed, roughly 80% were seen once. Input material: peripheral blood. The receptors were sampled from a woman aged 80 or older with acute or convalescent COVID-19.

The chain carries TRBV4-1 and TRBJ1-5; tentative D call: TRBD1 (6 bases). The V gene's germline CDR1 is MGHRA and CDR2 YSYEKL. The CDR3 extends over 17 amino acids. Trimming removed 0 bases at V and 2 bases at J, with 14 bases between. CDR3 loop: CASSQETQGRRNQPQHF. In DNA form, the CDR3 reads TGCGCCAGCAGCCAAGAAACACAGGGTAGGCGCAATCAGCCCCAGCATTTT.

The genes are TRBV5-5 and TRBJ2-7; TRBD1 agrees at 11 bases. The CDR3 has 18 amino acids. J gave up 1 base and V 2 bases, and 11 bases lay outside the gene matches. Germline values: CDR1 SGHKS, CDR2 YYEKEE (reference sequence). CDR3 amino acids: CASSLRGQGALVSYEQYF. The DNA for the CDR3 is TGTGCCAGCAGCTTACGAGGACAGGGGGCTCTAGTTTCCTACGAGCAGTACTTC. The whole variable domain, remainder taken from reference TRBV5-5 and TRBJ2-7, is DAGVTQSPTHLIKTRGQQVTLRCSPISGHKSVSWYQQVLGQGPQFIFQYYEKEERGRGNFPDRFSARQFPNYSSELNVNALLLGDSALYLCASSLRGQGALVSYEQYFGPGTRLTVT.

This chain joins TRBV5-1 and TRBJ1-1; no definite D call. Germline V gene sequence: CDR1 SGHRS, CDR2 YFSETQ. V was shortened by 2 bases and J by 3 bases, with 5 bases between the two germline ends. CDR3 size: 12 residues. CDR3 DNA sequence: TGCGCCAGCAGCTTCACAGACACTGAAGCTTTCTTT. Translation gives CASSFTDTEAFF.

This clone has just a few counts. The chain is built from TRBV11-1 and TRBJ2-1; TRBD2 matches at 10 bases. The CDR3 is 14 residues long. The V gene's germline CDR1 is SGHAT and CDR2 FQDESV (reference sequence). J lost 9 bases, V lost 5 bases, and 7 bases had no gene match. CDR3 in DNA: TGTGCCAGCAGCATCTCTAGCGGGGGTCGTGAGCAGTTCTTC. This codes for CASSISSGGREQFF. The complete variable domain, with remaining parts taken from reference TRBV11-1 and TRBJ2-1, reads EAEVAQSPRYKITEKSQAVAFWCDPISGHATLYWYRQILGQGPELLVQFQDESVVDDSQLPKDRFSAERLKGVDSTLKIQPAELGDSAMYLCASSISSGGREQFFGPGTRLTVL.

The count of this clone is one. The J gene is TRBJ2-2, the V gene TRBV12-3 or TRBV12-4, with D perhaps TRBD1 (5 bases). V lost 0 bases and J lost 14, with 10 bases in between. The CDR3 runs to 12 residues. The CDR3 loop reads CASSLARGTLFF. CDR3 DNA sequence: TGTGCCAGCAGTTTAGCAAGGGGCACTCTGTTTTTT.

The chain has TRBV5-4 and TRBJ2-1; the D is unclear. The V gene lost 0 bases and the J gene lost 8 bases, with 9 bases spanning the gap. The CDR3 is 13 amino acids. The V gene's germline CDR1 is SGHNT and CDR2 YYREEE (reference sequence). This chain's CDR3 is CASSLGGIDEQFF. DNA of the CDR3: TGTGCCAGCAGCTTGGGCGGCATCGATGAGCAGTTCTTC.

The genes are TRBV6-1 and TRBJ1-4; D is unclear. CDR1 and CDR2 (germline): MNHNS, SASEGT. This CDR3 contains 14 residues. V was pared by 6 bases and J by 7 bases, with 15 bases between. The CDR3 bases are TGTGCCAGCAGCCCCCACCCTCCCAGTGAAAAACTGTTTTTT. It translates to CASSPHPPSEKLFF.

This clone was found a few times. The chain is built from TRBV12-5 and TRBJ2-7, with 8 nucleotides matching TRBD1. From germline, CDR1 is LGHNT and CDR2 FRNRAP. CDR3 length: 16 amino acids. After removal of 2 bases from V and 4 bases from J, the junction contained 10 bases not matched to a gene. The CDR3 region is CASGLPPTGVRYEQYF. For the CDR3, the DNA is TGTGCTAGTGGTTTGCCGCCGACAGGGGTCCGGTACGAGCAGTACTTC.

J is TRBJ1-6 and V is TRBV6-5, with D uncertain. Germline assignment: CDR1 MNHEY and CDR2 SVGAGI. CDR3 length: 15 amino acids. Trimming shortened V by 5 bases and J by 10 bases, and 18 bases separated the two germline ends. The CDR3 DNA sequence: TGTGCCAGCAGTAGCCGACCGGTGATCGGGTCACCCCTCCACTTT. Protein product: CASSSRPVIGSPLHF.

This chain connects TRBV14 to TRBJ1-1; D call uncertain. Per germline, CDR1 SGHDN and CDR2 FVKESK. The CDR3 is 13 amino acids. With 1 base removed from V and 0 bases from J, the gap between germline ends came to 3 bases. The CDR3, as DNA: TGTGCCAGCAGCCAAGGTATGAACACTGAAGCTTTCTTT. It codes for CASSQGMNTEAFF.

J is TRBJ1-6 and V is TRBV7-9; TRBD1 aligns across 8 bases. The CDR3 has 14 residues. The V and J ends lost 4 bases and 6 bases, in that order; junction bases with no gene match: 2. Looked up from germline, CDR1 is SEHNR and CDR2 is FQNEAQ (reference sequence). Here the CDR3 reads CASSSQGGNSPLHF. Here the CDR3 DNA reads TGTGCCAGCAGCTCACAGGGGGGTAATTCACCCCTCCACTTT.

V is TRBV27 and J is TRBJ2-7; 7 positions agree with TRBD1. The CDR3 is 16 amino acids. Germline V gene lookup returns CDR1 MNHEY and CDR2 SMNVEV (reference sequence). The trim removed 6 bases at V and 3 bases at J, leaving 14 bases unmatched. CDR3 in amino acids: CASSDREWELGYEQYF. Here the CDR3 DNA reads TGTGCCAGCAGCGACAGGGAATGGGAGTTAGGCTACGAGCAGTACTTC.

This clone has a handful of counts. The chain couples TRBV19 to TRBJ1-2; D perhaps matches TRBD1 (6 bases). The V end lost 5 bases, the J end lost 4 bases, and 11 bases lay between the germline ends. This CDR3 has 13 amino acids. Germline V CDR1 and CDR2: LNHDA, SQIVND (reference sequence). CDR3 in amino acids: CASSPTGIYGYTF. Here the CDR3 DNA reads TGTGCCAGTAGTCCAACAGGGATCTATGGCTACACCTTC.

This chain links TRBV6-5 with TRBJ2-7; 7 bases agree with TRBD2. V gave up 6 bases and J gave up 0 bases; unmatched junction bases: 5. Germline CDR1 and CDR2: MNHEY and SVGAGI. The CDR3 has 14 residues. CDR3 DNA: TGTGCCAGCAGCCGGGACTATAGCTCCTACGAGCAGTACTTC. Translated, it gives CASSRDYSSYEQYF.

The V and J genes are TRBV6-2 or TRBV6-3 and TRBJ1-5; TRBD1 matches at 10 bases. The CDR3 runs to 15 residues. The V and J ends lost 2 bases and 6 bases, in that order; junction bases with no gene match: 4. The V gene's germline CDR1 is MNHEY and CDR2 SVGEGT. This CDR3 reads CASSYGQGVSQPQHF. The CDR3 bases are TGTGCCAGCAGTTACGGACAGGGGGTGAGTCAGCCCCAGCATTTT.

This CDR3 is CASILDRGIDTGELFF. The CDR3 nucleotides read TGTGCCAGCATCCTGGACAGGGGGATTGACACCGGGGAGCTGTTTTTT. The chain joins TRBV2 to TRBJ2-2; 10 bases fit TRBD1. CDR1 and CDR2 from the germline V gene are SNHLY and FYNNEI. After removal of 7 bases from V and 3 bases from J, the junction contained 8 bases not matched to a gene. CDR3 length equals 16 residues.

This clone was detected only once. DNA for the CDR3: TGTGCCAGTAGTGTCGAGCGGGAGTGGAACAATGAGCAGTTCTTC. Translated, it gives CASSVEREWNNEQFF. The chain couples TRBV19 to TRBJ2-1, with 8 bases lining up with TRBD2. The V gene's germline CDR1 is LNHDA and CDR2 SQIVND (reference sequence). Trimming cost V 5 bases and J 5 bases; bases outside gene matches: 8. The CDR3 consists of 15 residues.

DNA for the CDR3: TGTGCCAGGGGAGCAGTCGGCACAGATACGCAGTATTTT. This translates into CARGAVGTDTQYF. V is TRBV30 and J is TRBJ2-3; D is perhaps TRBD1 or TRBD2 (5 bases each). V shed 8 bases and J shed 1 base, with 13 bases lying between them. Germline assignment: CDR1 GTSNPN and CDR2 SVGIG (reference sequence). The CDR3 covers 13 residues.

J is TRBJ1-1 and V is TRBV19, with TRBD1 as a possible D gene (5 bases). Trimming pared 4 bases from V and 0 bases from J, leaving 9 bases between. The CDR3 has 14 amino acids. Germline CDR1 and CDR2: LNHDA and SQIVND (reference sequence). The CDR3 region has the DNA TGTGCCAGTAGTACAGGGCTAATGAACACTGAAGCTTTCTTT. This codes for CASSTGLMNTEAFF.

This rearrangement joins TRBV5-1 to TRBJ2-3, with 9 bases identical to TRBD1. V lost 4 bases and J lost 3; bases outside the gene matches: 12. Germline values: CDR1 SGHRS, CDR2 YFSETQ. This CDR3 comprises 17 residues. The CDR3 DNA sequence: TGCGCCAGCAGCCCACTCTTGACAGGGGGTTTAACAGATACGCAGTATTTT. This encodes CASSPLLTGGLTDTQYF.

This clone was detected once. The gene calls are TRBV13 and TRBJ1-2; possible D gene TRBD1, 6 bases. Germline CDR1 is PRHDT and CDR2 is FYEKMQ (reference sequence). Between the trimmed V and J ends, which lost 2 bases and 3 bases, there was a span of 10 bases. The CDR3 covers 14 residues. For the CDR3, the DNA is TGTGCCAGCAGCTTACAGGGGCCCCACTATGGCTACACCTTC. Encoded protein: CASSLQGPHYGYTF.

The V and J genes are TRBV7-9 and TRBJ1-6; TRBD1 aligns across 9 bases. The CDR3 spans 15 residues. Per germline, CDR1 SEHNR and CDR2 FQNEAQ (reference sequence). V shed 5 bases and J 5 bases; nucleotides not matched to a gene: 4. The CDR3, as DNA: TGTGCCAGCAGCGCACAGGGGGCGGATAATTCACCCCTCCACTTT. Protein sequence: CASSAQGADNSPLHF.

The chain couples TRBV6-2 or TRBV6-3 to TRBJ2-1; 7 nucleotides agree with TRBD2. CDR1 and CDR2 from the germline V gene are MNHEY and SVGEGT. With 4 bases clipped from V and 0 bases from J, the junction kept 21 bases outside the gene matches. This CDR3 spans 21 amino acids. The CDR3 DNA sequence: TGTGCCAGCAGTTTCATTGGACTAGTAACGAACACGACGAGCTCCTACAATGAGCAGTTCTTC. This sequence encodes CASSFIGLVTNTTSSYNEQFF.

The CDR3 nucleotides are TGTGCCAGCAGTTACCCCTACGGACAGGGAGGAAACACCATATATTTT. Its protein product is CASSYPYGQGGNTIYF. The J gene is TRBJ1-3, the V gene TRBV6-2 or TRBV6-3; 8 nucleotides align to TRBD1. Per germline, CDR1 MNHEY and CDR2 SVGEGT. This CDR3 is built from 16 residues. J gave up 4 bases and V 2 bases, and 7 bases lay outside the gene matches.

The chain uses TRBV7-3 and TRBJ2-5, with 10 bases matching TRBD2. J was trimmed by 5 bases and V by 1 base; bases with no gene match: 4. CDR3 length equals 15 residues. Germline V gives CDR1 SGHTA, CDR2 FQGTGA. CDR3 coding DNA: TGTGCCAGCAGCTTAAGCGGAGCGGGAGGGGAGACCCAGTACTTC. The encoded protein is CASSLSGAGGETQYF.

This chain links TRBV6-2 or TRBV6-3 with TRBJ1-1; D is ambiguous. The germline V and J ends were trimmed by 6 bases and 3 bases, with 14 bases remaining between them. This CDR3 region has 14 residues. Germline V lookup: CDR1 MNHEY, CDR2 SVGEGT. The CDR3 nucleotides are TGTGCCAGCAGCCCTGGCGGGGTGGACACTGAAGCTTTCTTT. This encodes CASSPGGVDTEAFF.

The chain employs TRBV6-2 or TRBV6-3 and TRBJ1-2; 10 nucleotides align to TRBD1. Germline V gene sequence: CDR1 MNHEY, CDR2 SVGEGT. The ends lost 5 bases at V and 7 bases at J; junction bases unmatched: 13. The CDR3 spans 16 residues. The CDR3 is CASSDPLGTGASGYTF. The CDR3 region has the DNA TGTGCCAGCAGTGACCCGCTCGGGACAGGGGCTTCTGGCTACACCTTC.

The V call is TRBV7-2, the J call TRBJ1-1; D is undetermined. In germline, CDR1 is SGHTA, CDR2 FQGNSA. The CDR3 spans 12 residues. V dropped 5 bases and J dropped 4 bases, with 8 bases sitting between them. The CDR3 bases are TGTGCCAGCAGCCTCCCGTCCACTGAAGCTTTCTTT. This encodes CASSLPSTEAFF.